Ten or more counts support the clone carrying this TCR beta chain. No antigen is known for it. These data originate in a study of prognosis after radiotherapy for stage I lung cancer. Study-wide results and limits: A drop in unique TCR clone counts was seen after stereotactic body radiation therapy, median roughly 10,000 versus 7,000.

The TCR beta CDR3 region was amplified from genomic DNA, with two rounds of multiplex PCR being used for the amplification. First-round PCR employed TRBV- and TRBJ-specific primers for each gene. MiXCR was run by TCRdb on the multiplex PCR reads, yielding one entry per CDR3 protein. Here the sample spans more than 30,000 distinct CDR3 sequences, around 32% being singletons. The CDR3 extends over 13 amino acids. From germline, CDR1 is DFQATT and CDR2 SNEGSKA (reference sequence). Investigators drew roughly 6.2 milliliters of peripheral blood at each of two time points. The receptor comes from a donor of 50 years or more with non-small cell lung cancer. The chain combines TRBV20-1 with TRBJ1-1, with 10 bases lining up with TRBD1. The input for sequencing was PBMCs, taken before or after stereotactic body radiation therapy (not recorded which). The CDR3 nucleotides read TGCAGCCCCCAGACAGGGGGCAACACTGAAGCTTTCTTT. It codes for CSPQTGGNTEAFF.